The 32 T cell receptor beta chains below all came from one sample that was sequenced in a study of tumor and adjacent non-tumor tissue in lung cancer. The library came from three nested PCR rounds adapted from ARM-PCR protocols. TCRdb independently ran MiXCR on the multiplex PCR reads; one entry per CDR3 protein. The sample consists of 200,000 to 250,000 distinct CDR3 sequences, 70% to 75% of them appearing once. The template was RNA from unsorted bulk tissue. Material: lung tumor tissue. All receptors come from a man aged 55 to 69 with non-small cell lung cancer.

This chain connects TRBV6-1 to TRBJ1-5, with unresolved D. The germline V gene encodes CDR1 MNHNS and CDR2 SASEGT. Trimming cost V 3 bases and J 0 bases, with 15 bases left between them. The CDR3 runs 17 residues. CDR3 bases: TGTGCCAGCAGTGAGCCCCCCCTGGGGTATAGCAATCAGCCCCAGCATTTT. As protein: CASSEPPLGYSNQPQHF.

The V gene is TRBV20-1, the J gene TRBJ2-7; D is perhaps TRBD2 (5 bases). The germline V gene has CDR1 DFQATT and CDR2 SNEGSKA (reference sequence). The CDR3 loop spans 16 amino acids. The V gene lost 0 bases and the J gene lost 3 bases, with 18 bases spanning the gap. For the CDR3, the DNA is TGCAGTGCTAGAGATCTCGGGATAGGGAAGTACTACGAGCAGTACTTC. Translating gives CSARDLGIGKYYEQYF.

V and J are TRBV4-2 and TRBJ2-7, with a possible D match to TRBD1 (5 bases). V lost 8 bases and J 1 base, leaving 12 bases between the germline ends. The CDR3 covers 13 residues. Germline CDR1 and CDR2: LGHNA and YNFKEQ. The CDR3 region has the DNA TGTGCCAGCGGTCAGGGCAAATCCTACGAGCAGTACTTC. Amino acid sequence: CASGQGKSYEQYF.

With regard to this clonotype: At one end, the junction sequence differs from germline, possibly due to a read error. V gene TRBV5-6 combines with J gene TRBJ1-4; D may be TRBD1 (5 bases). There are 15 residues in the CDR3. The V gene's germline CDR1 is SGHDT and CDR2 YYEEEE. The CDR3 DNA reads TGTGCCAGCAGCCCAGCTAGTGGGACTAATGAAAAGCTGTTTTTT. Protein sequence: CASSPASGTNEKLFF. The complete variable domain, with remaining parts taken from reference TRBV5-6 and TRBJ1-4, reads DAGVTQSPTHLIKTRGQQVTLRCSPKSGHDTVSWYQQALGQGPQFIFQYYEEEERQRGNFPDRFSGHQFPNYSSELNVNALLLGDSALYLCASSPASGTNEKLFFGSGTQLSVL.

This clonotype was counted a few times. The chain is built from TRBV6-2 or TRBV6-3 and TRBJ2-7; TRBD1 agrees at 12 bases. Germline CDR1 MNHEY, CDR2 SVGEGT. J gave up 13 bases and V 2 bases, and 12 bases lay outside the gene matches. The CDR3 covers 15 residues. CDR3 in DNA: TGTGCCAGCAGTTACAGTGGGACAGGGGGCGGCGTGCAATACTTC. Encoded protein: CASSYSGTGGGVQYF.

The chain joins TRBV20-1 to TRBJ2-7; possibly TRBD1 for D (5 bases). CDR3 length equals 14 residues. Germline V gene lookup returns CDR1 DFQATT and CDR2 SNEGSKA (reference sequence). The V gene lost 5 bases and the J gene lost 7 bases, with 21 bases spanning the gap. CDR3 region: CSARWTCGSGEQYF. CDR3 in DNA: TGCAGTGCTCGCTGGACATGTGGCTCTGGGGAGCAGTACTTC.

As concerns this clonotype: A read error may produce the germline difference seen at one junction end. The chain employs TRBV20-1 and TRBJ2-7, with D perhaps matching TRBD2 (5 bases). CDR3 length: 16 residues. Per the germline V gene, CDR1 is DFQATT and CDR2 is SNEGSKA (reference sequence). The CDR3 DNA sequence: TGCAGTGTTAGAGACTCGAGTAGCGTGAGCTCCTACGAGCAGTACTTC. Translating gives CSVRDSSSVSSYEQYF.

In regard to this clonotype: Since a much larger clone is just one base distant, this may be a read error. The chain employs TRBV29-1 and TRBJ2-5; D gene unclear. Germline assignment: CDR1 SQVTM and CDR2 ANQGSEA. This CDR3 spans 11 amino acids. V lost 7 bases and J 4 bases, leaving 10 bases between the germline ends. The CDR3 loop is CSGRHGETQYF. The DNA for the CDR3 is TGCAGCGGACGACACGGAGAGACCCAGTACTTC.

In regard to this clonotype: Given the absence of the conserved phenylalanine or tryptophan at the CDR3 end, a read error is likely. The rearrangement joins TRBV20-1 to TRBJ2-7; the match to TRBD2 covers 16 bases. The V gene's germline CDR1 is DFQATT and CDR2 SNEGSKA (reference sequence). V was clipped by 7 bases and J by 5 bases; unmatched bases: 8. The CDR3 runs 15 residues. CDR3 DNA sequence: TGCAGTGTTAGGGGACTAGCGGGAGGGGAACACGAGCAGTACTAC. Amino acids: CSVRGLAGGEHEQYY.

The rearrangement links TRBV4-1 to TRBJ1-5; no clear D. The CDR3 runs to 13 residues. Germline assignment: CDR1 MGHRA and CDR2 YSYEKL. V dropped 5 bases and J dropped 8 bases, with 13 bases sitting between them. The CDR3 nucleotides read TGCGCCAGCAGCTCCCTTTTCTGCGAGCCCCAGCATTTT. This gives the protein CASSSLFCEPQHF.

This clonotype was seen once. Its ends do not fully match the called genes, so a read error is possible. This chain connects TRBV29-1 to TRBJ1-4, with no clear D. CDR1 and CDR2 (germline): SQVTM, ANQGSEA. This CDR3 contains 13 residues. In DNA form, the CDR3 reads TGCAGCGTTGAAACGACGGCTAATGAAAAACTTTTTTTT. It codes for CSVETTANEKLFF.

The V and J genes are TRBV29-1 and TRBJ1-2; 10 nucleotides agree with TRBD1. Trimming removed 7 bases from V and 8 bases from J; junction bases left unmatched: 10. This CDR3 region has 13 residues. Per germline, CDR1 SQVTM and CDR2 ANQGSEA. CDR3 sequence (DNA): TGCAGCGCCCGCGACAGGGGGCTTTTCGGCTACACCTTC. Its translation: CSARDRGLFGYTF.

Concerning this clonotype: It may be a read error: a sequence one base away is much more abundant. The V gene is TRBV11-2, the J gene TRBJ2-1, with a weak D call TRBD1 (6 bases). The CDR3 contains 14 residues. The V gene's germline CDR1 is SGHAT and CDR2 FQNNGV. V was pared by 2 bases and J by 9 bases, with 14 bases between. The CDR3 DNA sequence: TGTGCCAGCAGCTTAACAGGGTTTGAGGGTGAGCAGTTCTTC. Residues: CASSLTGFEGEQFF.

Concerning this clonotype: A clone one base away is much larger, so this may be a read error. V usage is TRBV5-6 and J usage is TRBJ1-2; D gene unclear. The CDR3 extends over 15 amino acids. The germline V gene encodes CDR1 SGHDT and CDR2 YYEEEE. CDR3 nucleotide sequence: TGTGTCAGCAGCTCCCTTTGGGGTCAGTTCAATGGCTACACCTTC. Translated, it gives CVSSSLWGQFNGYTF.

To note about this clonotype: Just one base apart from a much larger clone, this may be a read error. The chain employs TRBV20-1 and TRBJ2-1, with TRBD2 identical over 8 bases. CDR3 size: 15 residues. Germline CDR1 reads DFQATT; CDR2 reads SNEGSKA (reference sequence). The junction had 11 bases not matched to a gene; V was cut back by 0 bases and J by 10 bases. The CDR3, as DNA: TGCAGTGCTAGAGAGAGCCCAGCGGGAGCGTTAGAGCAGTTCTTC. It specifies CSARESPAGALEQFF.

This clonotype was found many times. J is TRBJ1-4 and V is TRBV6-2 or TRBV6-3, with D unresolved. The CDR3 is 14 amino acids. Germline V gene sequence: CDR1 MNHEY, CDR2 SVGEGT. Deletions cut 8 bases from V and 8 bases from J, with 18 bases between. CDR3 sequence: CASGPQDGLEKLFF. CDR3 DNA: TGTGCCAGCGGACCCCAGGACGGATTAGAAAAACTGTTTTTT.

This clonotype was detected a few times. The CDR3 DNA reads TGCGCCAACACCCCGGCAGATAGCAATCAGCCCCAGCATTTT. Protein sequence: CANTPADSNQPQHF. The chain is built from TRBV10-2 and TRBJ1-5, with unresolved D. The germline CDR1 and CDR2 sequences are WSHSY and SAAADI. This CDR3 is built from 14 residues. Trimming took 10 bases from V and 0 from J, leaving 13 bases between them.

This clonotype has ten or more counts. The V call is TRBV29-1, the J call TRBJ1-1; possible D gene TRBD1, 6 bases. Between the trimmed V and J ends, which lost 6 bases and 10 bases, there was a span of 12 bases. Germline CDR1 reads SQVTM; CDR2 reads ANQGSEA. The CDR3 runs to 10 residues. The CDR3 coding sequence is TGCAGCGTAGTGACAGGCTCAGCTTTCTTT. Encoded protein: CSVVTGSAFF.

On this clonotype itself: One end of the junction varies from germline; a read error may be responsible. V and J are TRBV5-1 and TRBJ2-7, with D maybe TRBD2 (5 bases). The CDR3 has 13 amino acids. Germline lookup yields CDR1 SGHRS and CDR2 YFSETQ. CDR3: CASSGLAGYEKYF. The DNA of the CDR3 is TGCGCCAGCAGCGGCCTGGCGGGCTACGAGAAGTACTTC.

On this clonotype: A read error is likely, as this CDR3 ends without the conserved phenylalanine or tryptophan. The V call is TRBV11-3, the J call TRBJ2-2; 9 nucleotides line up with TRBD2. Per germline, CDR1 SGHNT and CDR2 YENEEA. V lost 5 bases to trimming and J lost 5 bases; unmatched junction nucleotides: 9. This CDR3 contains 16 residues. The CDR3 loop is CASSRTSETGTGELFL. The CDR3, as DNA: TGTGCCAGCAGCCGGACTAGCGAGACAGGGACCGGGGAGCTGTTTCTT.

The rearrangement joins TRBV5-4 to TRBJ2-7; TRBD2 aligns across 7 bases. CDR1 and CDR2 (germline): SGHNT, YYREEE (reference sequence). Trimming removed 0 bases from V and 7 bases from J; junction bases left unmatched: 13. This CDR3 region has 16 residues. The CDR3 region is CASSLALRRETKEQYF. The CDR3 coding sequence is TGTGCCAGCAGCTTGGCTCTGCGGCGGGAGACGAAAGAGCAGTACTTC.

This clonotype appeared a few times. This chain links TRBV6-5 with TRBJ2-7, with D perhaps TRBD2 (7 bases). Between the trimmed V and J ends, which lost 8 bases and 3 bases, there was a span of 20 bases. The germline gives CDR1 MNHEY, CDR2 SVGAGI. The CDR3 loop spans 15 amino acids. This CDR3 reads CASGKGGVTRYEQYF. The CDR3 region has the DNA TGTGCCAGCGGTAAAGGGGGGGTCACTCGCTACGAGCAGTACTTC.

Many counts were recorded for this clonotype. In nucleotides, the CDR3 is TGCGCCAGCAGCCAAGTACCGGGACAGGTAATCAATGAGCAGTTCTTC. Protein product: CASSQVPGQVINEQFF. This chain uses TRBV4-1 with TRBJ2-1, with 8 nucleotides matching TRBD1. V shed 1 base, J shed 6 bases, and the junction held 8 bases outside the gene matches. CDR1 MGHRA and CDR2 YSYEKL come from the germline V gene. The CDR3 extends over 16 amino acids.

Turning to this clonotype: Relative to the germline gene, one junction end is altered; a read error may explain this. This chain uses TRBV4-1 with TRBJ2-5; TRBD1 might be the D (7 bases). Germline V gene lookup returns CDR1 MGHRA and CDR2 YSYEKL. This CDR3 is built from 15 residues. CDR3 loop: CASSQPRGAQENQYF. DNA of the CDR3: TGCGCCAGCAGCCAACCCAGGGGGGCCCAAGAGAACCAGTACTTC.

CDR3 nucleotide sequence: TGTGCAAGCTCAGCGTCTAGCGGGAGAGAATGGGAGCAGTTCTTC. This gives the protein CASSASSGREWEQFF. The J gene is TRBJ2-1, the V gene TRBV28, with TRBD2 matching 10 bases. Germline values: CDR1 MDHEN, CDR2 SYDVKM. There are 15 residues in the CDR3.

About this clonotype itself: The junction departs from the called germline gene at one end, perhaps through a read error. The rearrangement uses TRBV4-3 and TRBJ2-3, with a tentative D call TRBD2 (5 bases). Germline V gives CDR1 LGHNA, CDR2 YSLEER. The CDR3 is 16 residues long. The CDR3 protein is CSSCQDRAAITDTQYF. CDR3 DNA: TGCTCCAGCTGCCAAGATAGAGCGGCCATCACAGATACGCAGTATTTT.

The rearrangement uses TRBV4-2 and TRBJ2-7; TRBD2 agrees at 8 bases. With 2 bases clipped from V and 0 bases from J, the junction kept 3 bases outside the gene matches. The CDR3 length is 15 residues. The V gene's germline CDR1 is LGHNA and CDR2 YNFKEQ. The CDR3 reads CASSQSGGLSYEQYF. Here the CDR3 DNA reads TGTGCCAGCAGCCAAAGCGGGGGCCTCTCCTACGAGCAGTACTTC.

As for this clonotype: The junction differs from germline at one of its ends, possibly a read error. The genes are TRBV20-1 and TRBJ2-1; 9 bases line up with TRBD1. Germline CDR1 is DFQATT and CDR2 is SNEGSKA (reference sequence). The CDR3 loop spans 14 amino acids. The CDR3: CSARVQGACDEQFF. The CDR3 bases are TGCAGTGCTAGAGTACAGGGGGCTTGTGATGAACAGTTCTTC.

The rearrangement links TRBV12-3 or TRBV12-4 to TRBJ2-5; 7 nucleotides agree with TRBD2. The CDR3 extends over 14 amino acids. The V gene end was trimmed by 6 bases and the J gene end by 5 bases; junction bases not matched to a gene: 9. The chain's CDR3 is CASSWGRAVETQYF. The CDR3 DNA sequence: TGTGCCAGCAGCTGGGGGAGGGCCGTTGAGACCCAGTACTTC.

The J gene is TRBJ1-5, the V gene TRBV29-1; 8 bases line up with TRBD1. CDR1 is SQVTM, CDR2 ANQGSEA, per germline. This CDR3 has 12 amino acids. The trim removed 6 bases at V and 8 bases at J, leaving 6 bases unmatched. This chain's CDR3 is CSVRQGTEPQHF. The CDR3 nucleotides are TGCAGCGTGAGACAGGGGACGGAGCCCCAGCATTTT.

The chain couples TRBV2 to TRBJ2-7; D may be TRBD2 (5 bases). Germline CDR1 reads SNHLY; CDR2 reads FYNNEI. The ends were cut back, 6 bases at V and 0 bases at J, with 9 bases in the middle. The length of the CDR3 is 13 residues. Written as DNA, the CDR3 is TGTGCCAGCAGCCCCGGGGACTCCTACGAGCAGTACTTC. This encodes CASSPGDSYEQYF.

The rearrangement joins TRBV11-3 to TRBJ1-3, with D possibly TRBD1 on 5 matching bases. The CDR3 covers 15 residues. Germline V lookup: CDR1 SGHNT, CDR2 YENEEA. The CDR3 loop is CTCSPAGTTGNTIYF. The DNA for the CDR3 is TGTACCTGCAGCCCAGCAGGGACCACAGGAAACACCATATATTTT.